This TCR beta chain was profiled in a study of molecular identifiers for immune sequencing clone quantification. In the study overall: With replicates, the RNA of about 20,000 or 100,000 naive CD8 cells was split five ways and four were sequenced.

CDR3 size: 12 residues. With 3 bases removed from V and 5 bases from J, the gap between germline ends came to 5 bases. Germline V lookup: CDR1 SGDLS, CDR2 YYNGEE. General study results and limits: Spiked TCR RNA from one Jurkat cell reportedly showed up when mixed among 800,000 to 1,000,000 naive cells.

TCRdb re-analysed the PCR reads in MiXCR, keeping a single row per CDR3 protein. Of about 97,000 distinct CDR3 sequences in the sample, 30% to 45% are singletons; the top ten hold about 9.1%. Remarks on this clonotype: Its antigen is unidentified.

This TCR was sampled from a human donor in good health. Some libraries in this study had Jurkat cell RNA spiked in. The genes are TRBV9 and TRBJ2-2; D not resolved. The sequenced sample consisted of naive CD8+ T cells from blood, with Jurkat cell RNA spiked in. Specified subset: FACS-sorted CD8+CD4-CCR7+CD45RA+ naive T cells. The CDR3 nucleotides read TGTGCCAGCAGCGCAGGAACCGGGGAGCTGTTTTTT. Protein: CASSAGTGELFF.